This T cell receptor (beta chain) was captured by sequencing in a study of cytomegalovirus exposure and HLA in healthy donors. The primer mix had 60 Vbeta and 13 Jbeta primers. The table came from immunoSEQ multiplex PCR; TCRdb's copy has only in-frame clones and leaves some out. The sample yields 150,000 to 200,000 clones, 73% seen once. The CDR3 totals 14 residues. V lost 2 bases, J lost 7 bases, and 2 bases stayed unmatched. Germline-derived CDR1 and CDR2 are MRHNA and SNTAGT. Of note for this clone: Its antigen is still unknown.

Study-wide findings and caveats: Among TCR beta chains of equal frequency, HLA-associated ones were more clonally expanded in a later analysis.

V gene TRBV6-4 combines with J gene TRBJ2-1, with 10 bases fitting TRBD1. The sequence was obtained from a woman under 40 in good health and CMV-seronegative. Material: PBMCs. The CDR3 region is CASSDGQGGNEQFF. The CDR3, as DNA: TGTGCCAGCAGTGACGGACAGGGGGGGAATGAGCAGTTCTTC.